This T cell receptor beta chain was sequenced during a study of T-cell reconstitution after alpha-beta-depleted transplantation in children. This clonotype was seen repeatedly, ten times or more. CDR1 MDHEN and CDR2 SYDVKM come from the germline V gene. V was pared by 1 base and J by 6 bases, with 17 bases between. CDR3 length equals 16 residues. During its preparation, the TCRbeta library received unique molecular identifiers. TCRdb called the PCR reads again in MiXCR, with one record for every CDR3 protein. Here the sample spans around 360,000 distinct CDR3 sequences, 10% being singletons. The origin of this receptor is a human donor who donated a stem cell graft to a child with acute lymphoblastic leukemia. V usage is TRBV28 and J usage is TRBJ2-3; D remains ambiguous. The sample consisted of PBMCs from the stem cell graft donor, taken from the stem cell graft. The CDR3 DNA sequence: TGTGCCAGCAGTTTATTGAACTCCTCCCGCCCGGATACGCAGTATTTT. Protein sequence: CASSLLNSSRPDTQYF.